Each of the 21 T cell receptor beta chains below was sequenced from the same sample in a study of T-cell memory formation after mild COVID-19. TCRdb called the 5' RACE reads again in MiXCR, with one record for every CDR3 protein. Among 250,000 to 350,000 distinct CDR3 sequences listed, just under 20% were seen once. Sequenced sample: PBMCs or a T cell subset sorted from them (not recorded which). The receptors derive from a man between 18 and 29 years old who had mild COVID-19 (a few samples of this study predate the infection). Cell type and time point are not known.

The gene calls are TRBV6-5 and TRBJ1-1; TRBD1 is a possible D gene (5 bases). V gave up 10 bases and J gave up 4 bases, with 13 bases separating them. The CDR3 contains 12 residues. Germline values: CDR1 MNHEY, CDR2 SVGAGI. The CDR3 DNA reads TGTGCCATTACCAACGGGGGCACTGAAGCTTTCTTT. The encoded protein is CAITNGGTEAFF.

This clonotype was detected a few times. V and J are TRBV7-2 and TRBJ2-2; D is unclear. The CDR3 sequence is 13 residues long. CDR1 is SGHTA and CDR2 is FQGNSA in the germline V gene. The ends were cut back, 7 bases at V and 0 bases at J, with 6 bases in the middle. CDR3 sequence (DNA): TGTGCCAGCAATCGGGCGAACACCGGGGAGCTGTTTTTT. This codes for CASNRANTGELFF. The full variable domain, completed using reference TRBV7-2 and TRBJ2-2, is GAGVSQSPSNKVTEKGKDVELRCDPISGHTALYWYRQSLGQGLEFLIYFQGNSAPDKSGLPSDRFSAERTGGSVSTLTIQRTQQEDSAVYLCASNRANTGELFFGEGSRLTVL.

This chain joins TRBV4-1 and TRBJ2-4, with TRBD2 matching 11 bases. Germline-derived CDR1 and CDR2 are MGHRA and YSYEKL. The ends lost 0 bases at V and 0 bases at J; junction bases unmatched: 7. The CDR3 is made up of 19 amino acids. For the CDR3, the DNA is TGCGCCAGCAGCCAAGATTTAAGAACTAGCGGGAGAGCCAAAAACATTCAGTACTTC. It translates to CASSQDLRTSGRAKNIQYF.

The chain links TRBV29-1 to TRBJ2-2, with D possibly being TRBD1 (6 bases). CDR1 and CDR2 (germline): SQVTM, ANQGSEA. This CDR3 has 15 amino acids. Deletions cut 6 bases from V and 6 bases from J, with 20 bases between. DNA of the CDR3: TGCAGCGTCGAACCTGGGGGCGCGTTCGCCGGGGAGCTGTTTTTT. This codes for CSVEPGGAFAGELFF.

This chain connects TRBV7-9 to TRBJ1-5, with D unresolved. The CDR3 consists of 14 residues. V was clipped by 4 bases and J by 5 bases, with 12 bases between them. From germline, CDR1 is SEHNR and CDR2 FQNEAQ (reference sequence). This CDR3 is CASSSHPPDQPQHF. CDR3 in DNA: TGTGCCAGCAGCTCCCACCCACCCGATCAGCCCCAGCATTTT.

This chain links TRBV28 with TRBJ1-2, with D unclear. Trimming cost V 2 bases and J 4 bases, with 8 bases left between them. The CDR3 extends over 13 amino acids. The germline V gene has CDR1 MDHEN and CDR2 SYDVKM. The CDR3 DNA reads as TGTGCCAGCAGTTTAGTTGAATCCTATGGCTACACCTTC. It is translated as CASSLVESYGYTF.

The V call is TRBV6-5, the J call TRBJ1-5; D is possibly TRBD1 (5 bases). The CDR3 runs to 14 residues. Germline V gene data show CDR1 as MNHEY and CDR2 as SVGAGI. Deletions cut 5 bases from V and 9 bases from J, with 17 bases between. CDR3 nucleotides: TGTGCCAGCAGTCCTCAGGGTTTGAGGGGGCCCCAGCATTTT. Its translation is CASSPQGLRGPQHF.

This clonotype is deemed medium-sized. The V gene is TRBV20-1, the J gene TRBJ2-2; a possible D gene is TRBD2 (6 bases). Germline V gene data show CDR1 as DFQATT and CDR2 as SNEGSKA (reference sequence). CDR3 length: 15 amino acids. The ends were cut back, 2 bases at V and 0 bases at J, with 10 bases in the middle. CDR3 in amino acids: CSARLRGTNTGELFF. The CDR3 region has the DNA TGCAGTGCTAGACTACGGGGGACGAACACCGGGGAGCTGTTTTTT.

This clonotype has only a few counts. The chain joins TRBV27 to TRBJ2-3, with TRBD2 identical over 9 bases. The CDR3 consists of 14 residues. The trim removed 7 bases at V and 5 bases at J, leaving 7 bases unmatched. Germline CDR1 reads MNHEY; CDR2 reads SMNVEV (reference sequence). The CDR3 region has the DNA TGTGCCAGCATGGTAGCGGGGGCCATAGATACGCAGTATTTT. It yields the protein CASMVAGAIDTQYF.

This clonotype was detected ten times or more. This chain joins TRBV9 and TRBJ2-6; no clear D gene. V lost 0 bases and J lost 0, with 4 bases in between. The CDR3 length is 15 residues. In germline, CDR1 is SGDLS, CDR2 YYNGEE. As DNA, the CDR3 is TGTGCCAGCAGCGTAGGAAGCTCTGGGGCCAACGTCCTGACTTTC. It encodes CASSVGSSGANVLTF.

In its sample, this clonotype was seen many times. The chain is built from TRBV10-3 and TRBJ2-3, with TRBD1 matching 8 bases. V dropped 8 bases and J dropped 4; count of bases not matched to a gene: 8. CDR3 length: 14 residues. Germline-derived CDR1 and CDR2 are ENHRY and SYGVKD. The CDR3 here is CAIADRVNPDTQYF. The DNA of the CDR3 is TGTGCCATCGCGGACAGGGTAAATCCAGATACGCAGTATTTT.

This clonotype was counted a few times. This rearrangement joins TRBV20-1 to TRBJ2-5; D possibly matches TRBD1 or TRBD2 (5 bases each). V shed 3 bases and J shed 4 bases, with 12 bases lying between them. This CDR3 is built from 13 residues. CDR1 and CDR2 from the germline V gene are DFQATT and SNEGSKA (reference sequence). For the CDR3, the DNA is TGCAGTGCTAGCGAGGGGTTGGGAGAGACCCAGTACTTC. Amino acid sequence: CSASEGLGETQYF.

This clonotype was seen only a few times. The chain uses TRBV5-1 and TRBJ2-3, with 7 bases lining up with TRBD1. V shed 6 bases, J shed 9 bases, and the junction held 4 bases outside the gene matches. The CDR3 length is 11 residues. CDR1 and CDR2 from the germline V gene are SGHRS and YFSETQ. Here the CDR3 reads CASTDRETQYF. Here the CDR3 DNA reads TGCGCCAGCACCGACAGGGAAACGCAGTATTTT.

V is TRBV18 and J is TRBJ1-1; unclear D gene. The ends were cut back, 1 base at V and 6 bases at J, with 12 bases in the middle. CDR1 and CDR2 (germline): KGHSH, LQKENI. This CDR3 contains 14 residues. The CDR3 loop reads CASSPQHPAPEAFF. The CDR3 DNA reads TGTGCCAGCTCACCACAGCATCCGGCCCCTGAAGCTTTCTTT.

V and J are TRBV7-8 and TRBJ1-1, with D hard to call. The CDR3 consists of 13 residues. Germline V gene data show CDR1 as SGHVS and CDR2 as FQNEAQ. Deletions cut 5 bases from V and 1 base from J, with 8 bases between. This chain's CDR3 is CASSPFGNTEAFF. In DNA, the CDR3 is TGTGCCAGCAGCCCTTTCGGGAACACTGAAGCTTTCTTT.

The gene calls are TRBV4-2 and TRBJ2-7; D might be TRBD1 (5 bases). Germline-derived CDR1 and CDR2 are LGHNA and YNFKEQ. Deletions cut 1 base from V and 0 bases from J, with 13 bases between. This CDR3 is 16 amino acids long. The CDR3 reads CASSQGLRDYSYEQYF. The DNA of the CDR3 is TGTGCCAGCAGCCAAGGACTCAGGGATTACTCCTACGAGCAGTACTTC.

V is TRBV20-1 and J is TRBJ1-2; D gene ambiguous. V dropped 6 bases and J dropped 2 bases, with 16 bases sitting between them. The CDR3 extends over 14 amino acids. CDR1 DFQATT and CDR2 SNEGSKA come from the germline V gene (reference sequence). The CDR3 loop reads CSAQSAGSNYGYTF. Written as DNA, the CDR3 is TGCAGTGCCCAATCGGCGGGCTCCAACTATGGCTACACCTTC.

In this sample, this clonotype turned up many times. This chain links TRBV5-1 with TRBJ1-2; D is unclear. V lost 0 bases and J lost 2, with 14 bases in between. Germline loops: CDR1 SGHRS, CDR2 YFSETQ. CDR3 length equals 16 residues. In DNA form, the CDR3 reads TGCGCCAGCAGCTTGGCCCAGGTAGGGCCCAACTATGGCTACACCTTC. It yields the protein CASSLAQVGPNYGYTF.

This chain links TRBV6-5 with TRBJ2-1; D possibly corresponds to TRBD2 (6 bases). The germline V gene has CDR1 MNHEY and CDR2 SVGAGI. The V and J ends lost 2 bases and 5 bases respectively, with 19 bases between them. The CDR3 runs 17 residues. CDR3 coding DNA: TGTGCCAGCAGTTACCGCCCGCTAGCGAAGGGACACAATGAGCAGTTCTTC. Translation: CASSYRPLAKGHNEQFF.

This clonotype has just a few counts. The chain uses TRBV5-1 and TRBJ2-2; D uncertain. Per germline, CDR1 SGHRS and CDR2 YFSETQ. V dropped 6 bases and J dropped 3 bases, with 3 bases sitting between them. The CDR3 extends over 11 amino acids. The CDR3 loop reads CASKDTGELFF. Here the CDR3 DNA reads TGCGCCAGCAAGGACACCGGGGAGCTGTTTTTT.

This clonotype was found a few times. J is TRBJ1-2 and V is TRBV7-2; D is perhaps TRBD1 (5 bases). The CDR3 has 12 amino acids. Germline V lookup: CDR1 SGHTA, CDR2 FQGNSA. Trimming shortened V by 7 bases and J by 4 bases, and 10 bases separated the two germline ends. The CDR3 nucleotides are TGTGCCAGCACAGGGACTTTCTATGGCTACACCTTC. Its translation is CASTGTFYGYTF.